A single sample is the source of the 30 T cell receptor beta chains below, sequenced in a study of early T cells in non-severe SARS-CoV-2 infection (dated by TCRdb to the early 2020s). Library generation was performed with 5' RACE. Instrument used: NextSeq 500. The public reads were run again by TCRdb, first through fastp at Q25 and then through MiXCR, and only productive beta chains were kept. Under each unique CDR3 protein, matching rows form one entry showing the most common genes and DNA. For this sample the table gives under 95,000 distinct CDR3 sequences, of which roughly 12% were detected only once. 4% to 5.5% of the sample is in the top ten clones. The sequencing sample was made of whole blood. The receptors derive from an adult who was a healthcare worker with PCR-confirmed SARS-CoV-2 infection or an uninfected control (not recorded which).

This clonotype was picked up a small number of times. The chain links TRBV29-1 to TRBJ1-1; D remains unclear. V was clipped by 7 bases and J by 0 bases, with 12 bases between them. Per the germline V gene, CDR1 is SQVTM and CDR2 is ANQGSEA. This CDR3 comprises 13 residues. CDR3 loop: CSARGGLNTEAFF. DNA for the CDR3: TGCAGCGCCCGTGGTGGGCTGAACACTGAAGCTTTCTTT.

Many counts were recorded for this clonotype. The rearrangement joins TRBV3-1 to TRBJ1-1; D gene unclear. The CDR3 has 12 residues. The germline CDR1 and CDR2 sequences are LGHDT and YNNKEL (reference sequence). V dropped 5 bases and J dropped 5 bases, with 9 bases sitting between them. CDR3 protein: CASSTRWTEAFF. The CDR3, as DNA: TGTGCCAGCAGCACCCGGTGGACTGAAGCTTTCTTT. Using reference TRBV3-1 and TRBJ1-1 for the parts outside the CDR3, the full variable domain is DTAVSQTPKYLVTQMGNDKSIKCEQNLGHDTMYWYKQDSKKFLKIMFSYNNKELIINETVPNRFSPKSPDKAHLNLHINSLELGDSAVYFCASSTRWTEAFFGQGTRLTVV.

The DNA for the CDR3 is TGTGCCAGCAGGGATGCTAGCGGGGCCATCTCTGGGGCCAACGTCCTGACTTTC. Residues: CASRDASGAISGANVLTF. The chain uses TRBV2 and TRBJ2-6; 9 positions agree with TRBD2. Trimming removed 6 bases from V and 0 bases from J; junction bases left unmatched: 9. The CDR3 contains 18 residues. Germline V gene sequence: CDR1 SNHLY, CDR2 FYNNEI. Using reference TRBV2 and TRBJ2-6 for the parts outside the CDR3, the full variable domain is EPEVTQTPSHQVTQMGQEVILRCVPISNHLYFYWYRQILGQKVEFLVSFYNNEISEKSEIFDDQFSVERPDGSNFTLKIRSTKLEDSAMYFCASRDASGAISGANVLTFGAGSRLTVL.

This clonotype was found a few times. This chain connects TRBV12-3 or TRBV12-4 to TRBJ2-1; 10 bases align to TRBD1. Trimming took 4 bases from V and 0 from J; bases not matched to a gene: 0. The CDR3 extends over 15 amino acids. DNA of the CDR3: TGTGCCAGCAGTTGGACAGGGGGCTCCTACAATGAGCAGTTCTTC. It yields the protein CASSWTGGSYNEQFF.

The chain carries TRBV24-1 and TRBJ2-5, with 8 bases aligning to TRBD1. With 2 bases clipped from V and 7 bases from J, the junction kept 8 bases outside the gene matches. The germline V gene encodes CDR1 KGHDR and CDR2 SFDVKD. The CDR3 contains 15 residues. CDR3 amino acids: CATSDSRQGKGTQYF. The CDR3 coding sequence is TGTGCCACCAGTGATTCCCGACAGGGGAAGGGGACCCAGTACTTC.

With regard to this clonotype: Being one base from a much bigger clone, this may be a read error. The chain joins TRBV7-9 to TRBJ2-7; D may be TRBD1 (5 bases). Germline V CDR1 and CDR2: SEHNR, FQNEAQ (reference sequence). CDR3 size: 13 residues. The CDR3 loop is CVSSSTEAYEQYF. The CDR3 DNA reads TGTGTCAGCAGCTCGACAGAGGCCTACGAGCAGTACTTC. Full variable domain (remainder filled in from reference TRBV7-9 and TRBJ2-7): DTGVSQNPRHKITKRGQNVTFRCDPISEHNRLYWYRQTLGQGPEFLTYFQNEAQLEKSRLLSDRFSAERPKGSFSTLEIQRTEQGDSAMYLCVSSSTEAYEQYFGPGTRLTVT.

The V gene is TRBV9, the J gene TRBJ2-2, with TRBD2 matching over 7 bases. The CDR3 contains 15 residues. The germline V gene has CDR1 SGDLS and CDR2 YYNGEE. Losses at the gene ends were 0 bases for V and 4 bases for J; bases not matched to a gene: 3. CDR3 in DNA: TGTGCCAGCAGCGTAGCGGGAGGATCCACCGGGGAGCTGTTTTTT. This sequence encodes CASSVAGGSTGELFF. Together with reference TRBV9 and TRBJ2-2, the CDR3 gives the full variable domain: DSGVTQTPKHLITATGQRVTLRCSPRSGDLSVYWYQQSLDQGLQFLIQYYNGEERAKGNILERFSAQQFPDLHSELNLSSLELGDSALYFCASSVAGGSTGELFFGEGSRLTVL.

As concerns this clonotype: Possible read error: a much larger clone is one base away. The DNA for the CDR3 is TGTGCCAGCAGCTCCATCCGGACCGACCAAAGCTCTGGAAACACCATATATTTT. As protein: CASSSIRTDQSSGNTIYF. The chain recombines TRBV5-6 with TRBJ1-3; D not resolved. Deletions cut 3 bases from V and 0 bases from J, with 19 bases between. CDR1 and CDR2 (germline): SGHDT, YYEEEE. This CDR3 is built from 18 residues.

This rearrangement joins TRBV28 to TRBJ2-1; 9 nucleotides align to TRBD2. Germline CDR1 and CDR2: MDHEN and SYDVKM. CDR3 length: 16 residues. Trimming cost V 6 bases and J 0 bases; bases outside gene matches: 6. The CDR3 loop reads CASSSHSGSSYNEQFF. The CDR3 nucleotides are TGTGCCAGCAGCTCTCATAGCGGGAGCTCCTACAATGAGCAGTTCTTC.

This clonotype was counted only a few times. The CDR3 loop reads CASSPARGDYEQYF. Written as DNA, the CDR3 is TGTGCCAGCAGCCCCGCCAGGGGAGACTACGAGCAGTACTTC. The chain combines TRBV5-5 with TRBJ2-7, with D possibly matching TRBD1 (6 bases). Germline lookup yields CDR1 SGHKS and CDR2 YYEKEE (reference sequence). The CDR3 length is 14 residues. Between the trimmed V and J ends, which lost 4 bases and 3 bases, there was a span of 14 bases.

There are many counts of this clonotype. The rearrangement links TRBV7-3 to TRBJ2-1, with 10 bases that match TRBD2. V gave up 5 bases and J gave up 5 bases; unmatched junction bases: 6. CDR3 length: 15 residues. The germline CDR1 and CDR2 sequences are SGHTA and FQGTGA. Here the CDR3 reads CASSTGLAEDNEQFF. The CDR3 DNA reads TGTGCCAGCAGCACCGGACTAGCGGAGGACAATGAGCAGTTCTTC.

The table lists this clonotype with many counts. The chain carries TRBV5-6 and TRBJ1-5, with 7 bases aligning to TRBD1. V was clipped by 1 base and J by 6 bases; unmatched bases: 7. Germline CDR1 SGHDT, CDR2 YYEEEE. The CDR3 loop spans 15 amino acids. CDR3 amino acids: CASSLRGRFGQPQHF. CDR3 sequence (DNA): TGTGCCAGCAGCTTGAGGGGGCGCTTCGGTCAGCCCCAGCATTTT.

In this sample, this clonotype turned up many times. The chain joins TRBV12-3 or TRBV12-4 to TRBJ2-2; 11 positions match TRBD1. J lost 7 bases, V lost 6 bases, and 7 bases had no gene match. The CDR3 loop spans 15 amino acids. The CDR3 nucleotides read TGTGCCAGCAGCCTGGACAGGGGGCGTTACGGGGAGCTGTTTTTT. Translation gives CASSLDRGRYGELFF.

The rearrangement links TRBV7-3 to TRBJ2-1, with D unresolved. CDR1 is SGHTA, CDR2 FQGTGA, per germline. CDR3 length: 15 residues. The germline V and J ends were trimmed by 0 bases and 7 bases, with 13 bases remaining between them. CDR3 bases: TGTGCCAGCAGCTTAACGGGAAGAGAAGGAAATGAGCAGTTCTTC. It is translated as CASSLTGREGNEQFF.

V and J are TRBV19 and TRBJ2-3; perhaps TRBD1 as D (5 bases). The V end was cut by 8 bases, the J end by 0 bases, with 15 bases between. Per germline, CDR1 LNHDA and CDR2 SQIVND (reference sequence). The CDR3 sequence is 15 residues long. CDR3 sequence (DNA): TGTGCCAGTGGGGCGGATTTCCTCAGCACAGATACGCAGTATTTT. Translation: CASGADFLSTDTQYF.

A few counts support this clonotype. The chain couples TRBV20-1 to TRBJ2-4; 7 positions agree with TRBD2. The CDR3 runs 12 residues. Losses at the gene ends were 5 bases for V and 6 bases for J; bases not matched to a gene: 4. From germline, CDR1 is DFQATT and CDR2 SNEGSKA (reference sequence). The CDR3 coding sequence is TGCAGTGCTCAGCGGGACGGAAACATTCAGTACTTC. Amino acids: CSAQRDGNIQYF.

This chain joins TRBV6-1 and TRBJ1-5; D is unresolved. Germline CDR1 reads MNHNS; CDR2 reads SASEGT. Trimming took 8 bases from V and 2 from J, leaving 10 bases between them. The CDR3 has 13 residues. The CDR3: CASGRMGNQPQHF. DNA for the CDR3: TGTGCCAGCGGGCGGATGGGCAATCAGCCCCAGCATTTT.

This clonotype was recorded many times. J is TRBJ2-5 and V is TRBV3-1, with TRBD1 matching over 9 bases. Germline-derived CDR1 and CDR2 are LGHDT and YNNKEL (reference sequence). This CDR3 is 14 amino acids long. The ends lost 3 bases at V and 4 bases at J; junction bases unmatched: 3. This CDR3 reads CASSHLDRGETQYF. The CDR3 nucleotides read TGTGCCAGCAGCCACCTGGACAGGGGAGAGACCCAGTACTTC.

The genes are TRBV7-9 and TRBJ2-5, with D perhaps matching TRBD1 (5 bases). The V and J ends lost 1 base and 7 bases respectively, with 13 bases between them. Germline loops: CDR1 SEHNR, CDR2 FQNEAQ (reference sequence). This CDR3 contains 14 residues. DNA of the CDR3: TGTGCCAGCAGCTTAGGACAGACGTTTTGGACCCAGTACTTC. This gives the protein CASSLGQTFWTQYF.

This chain connects TRBV9 to TRBJ1-1; D uncertain. V was trimmed by 0 bases and J by 5 bases, leaving 8 bases between them. The CDR3 totals 13 residues. Germline values: CDR1 SGDLS, CDR2 YYNGEE. The CDR3 spells CASSVVPTTEAFF. The DNA of the CDR3 is TGTGCCAGCAGCGTAGTCCCTACGACTGAAGCTTTCTTT. Full variable domain (rest looked up from reference TRBV9 and TRBJ1-1): DSGVTQTPKHLITATGQRVTLRCSPRSGDLSVYWYQQSLDQGLQFLIQYYNGEERAKGNILERFSAQQFPDLHSELNLSSLELGDSALYFCASSVVPTTEAFFGQGTRLTVV.

A few counts support this clonotype. V gene TRBV20-1 combines with J gene TRBJ2-5; possibly TRBD2 for D (6 bases). The CDR3 is made up of 11 amino acids. Germline CDR1 and CDR2: DFQATT and SNEGSKA (reference sequence). The CDR3 sequence: CSLNSGETQYF. In nucleotides, the CDR3 is TGCAGCTTGAACAGCGGGGAGACCCAGTACTTC.

The chain is built from TRBV10-3 and TRBJ1-2, with 10 positions matching TRBD1. Germline V gene sequence: CDR1 ENHRY, CDR2 SYGVKD. The V segment lost 6 bases and the J segment 8 bases; nucleotides outside the gene matches: 12. The CDR3 has 15 residues. CDR3 coding DNA: TGTGCCATCAGGGAAACCGGGACAGGGGTCTCCGGCTACACCTTC. Translated: CAIRETGTGVSGYTF.

This clonotype was picked up a small number of times. Written as DNA, the CDR3 is TGTGCCAGCAGTCCCCGGGAGAGCTCTGGAAACACCATATATTTT. This codes for CASSPRESSGNTIYF. The J gene is TRBJ1-3, the V gene TRBV12-3 or TRBV12-4; D remains ambiguous. V gave up 5 bases and J gave up 0 bases, with 11 bases separating them. The CDR3 has 15 residues.

The V call is TRBV7-9, the J call TRBJ2-5; D not resolved. The CDR3 consists of 13 residues. With 1 base removed from V and 5 bases from J, the gap between germline ends came to 8 bases. CDR1 SEHNR and CDR2 FQNEAQ come from the germline V gene (reference sequence). The CDR3 loop is CASSLVFGETQYF. CDR3 coding DNA: TGTGCCAGCAGCTTAGTCTTCGGGGAGACCCAGTACTTC.

J is TRBJ2-1 and V is TRBV12-3 or TRBV12-4, with D unresolved. The CDR3 runs to 12 residues. The V gene lost 6 bases and the J gene lost 10 bases, with 13 bases spanning the gap. Written as DNA, the CDR3 is TGTGCCAGCAGGCTAGGAGATGAGGAGCAGTTCTTC. Amino acid sequence: CASRLGDEEQFF.

Only a few counts were recorded for this clonotype. The V gene is TRBV7-8, the J gene TRBJ2-1; D uncertain. The CDR3 runs to 11 residues. Between the trimmed V and J ends, which lost 1 base and 14 bases, there was a span of 9 bases. Germline V gene data show CDR1 as SGHVS and CDR2 as FQNEAQ. The chain's CDR3 is CASSLGPWEFF. DNA for the CDR3: TGTGCCAGCAGCTTAGGGCCCTGGGAGTTCTTC.

This clonotype was seen ten or more times. The rearrangement uses TRBV7-2 and TRBJ1-2, with D unresolved. Trimming stripped 1 base from V and 8 bases from J, with 11 bases between. This CDR3 region has 13 residues. Germline V gene data show CDR1 as SGHTA and CDR2 as FQGNSA. The CDR3 here is CASSLVIPYGYTF. In DNA, the CDR3 is TGTGCCAGCAGCTTAGTGATCCCGTACGGCTACACCTTC.

In this sample, this clonotype turned up many times. The CDR3 here is CSGERWTGGNEQFF. CDR3 nucleotide sequence: TGCAGCGGGGAGAGATGGACAGGGGGAAATGAGCAGTTCTTC. V usage is TRBV29-1 and J usage is TRBJ2-1, with 10 bases identical to TRBD1. CDR1 is SQVTM, CDR2 ANQGSEA, per germline. This CDR3 is built from 14 residues. J lost 7 bases, V lost 7 bases, and 10 bases had no gene match.

The chain is built from TRBV20-1 and TRBJ1-2; D is possibly TRBD1 (6 bases). Between the trimmed V and J ends, which lost 7 bases and 3 bases, there was a span of 18 bases. This CDR3 is 14 amino acids long. The V gene's germline CDR1 is DFQATT and CDR2 SNEGSKA (reference sequence). CDR3 sequence: CSVIVSGDDYGYTF. CDR3 sequence (DNA): TGCAGTGTAATAGTGTCAGGGGATGACTATGGCTACACCTTC.

With respect to this clonotype: The junction shows a germline mismatch at one end, possibly a read error. The gene calls are TRBV10-2 and TRBJ2-7, with TRBD2 matching 8 bases. CDR1 is WSHSY and CDR2 is SAAADI in the germline V gene. This CDR3 is built from 14 residues. CDR3 residues: CANSDERGPYEQYF. As DNA, the CDR3 is TGCGCCAACAGTGATGAGCGGGGGCCCTACGAGCAGTACTTC.